These T cell receptor beta chains were read from a single sample in a study of CD8+ T cells in alopecia areata. Sequencing used immunoSEQ multiplex PCR; TCRdb keeps in-frame clones, though not all of them. The sample yields under 350,000 clones, 58% seen once. The starting material was CD4+ T cells sorted from blood, obtained at week 24, from a patient treated with tofacitinib. These receptor sequences come from a human donor with alopecia areata. The CDR3 runs from the conserved cysteine through the conserved F or W. Fields, in order: clone size, J gene, V gene, D gene, CDR3 protein, CDR3 DNA. A D gene is named only where the DNA matches it firmly. Clone size, where shown, is once, few, many, or a class for clones that have expanded.

once,TRBJ2-5,TRBV5-1,.,CASSLQGYQETQYF,TGCGCCAGCAGCTTGCAGGGGTACCAAGAGACCCAGTACTTC
once,TRBJ2-3,TRBV7-3,TRBD1,CASSLQTGVSTDTQYF,TGTGCCAGCAGCCTCCAGACAGGGGTCAGCACAGATACGCAGTATTTT
.,TRBJ2-3,TRBV7-9,TRBD2,CASDLGGGYGTQYF,TGTGCCAGCGACTTAGGCGGGGGGTACGGTACGCAGTATTTT
.,TRBJ1-4,TRBV28,.,CASSSPGGATRNEKLFF,TGTGCCAGCAGTTCTCCGGGGGGGGCGACCCGCAATGAAAAACTGTTTTTT
.,TRBJ1-2,TRBV7-9,TRBD1,CASSPGTGTYGYTF,TGTGCCAGCAGCCCCGGGACAGGGACCTATGGCTACACCTTC
.,TRBJ2-1,TRBV30,.,CAWSVRRLYNEQFF,TGTGCCTGGAGTGTACGAAGACTGTACAATGAGCAGTTCTTC
.,TRBJ1-4,TRBV7-9,.,CASSLSGSEKLFF,TGTGCCAGCAGCTTATCGGGGAGTGAAAAACTGTTTTTT
.,TRBJ2-3,TRBV2,.,CASTNPSTQYF,TGTGCCAGCACAAACCCAAGTACGCAGTATTTT
.,TRBJ2-2,TRBV4-1,TRBD2,CASSQVLAANTGELFF,TGCGCCAGCAGCCAAGTCCTAGCGGCGAACACCGGGGAGCTGTTTTTT
few,TRBJ2-5,TRBV4-1,.,CASSLGTQETQYF,TGCGCCAGCAGCCTTGGGACCCAAGAGACCCAGTACTTC
.,TRBJ1-1,TRBV29-1,.,CSVGQKMADTEAFF,TGCAGCGTTGGGCAGAAGATGGCGGACACTGAAGCTTTCTTT
few,TRBJ1-1,TRBV4-2,.,CASSQWDNAAFF,TGTGCCAGCAGCCAGTGGGACAACGCGGCTTTCTTT
.,TRBJ2-1,TRBV7-7,.,CASSLGARIGAEEQFF,TGTGCTAGCAGCTTGGGGGCTCGAATAGGGGCCGAAGAGCAGTTCTTC
.,TRBJ1-2,TRBV29-1,.,CSVEAGLYGYTF,TGCAGCGTTGAGGCAGGCCTCTATGGCTACACCTTC
.,TRBJ1-5,TRBV30,.,CAWSSQGDQPQHF,TGTGCCTGGAGTTCACAGGGAGATCAGCCCCAGCATTTT
once,TRBJ2-5,TRBV7-2,TRBD1,CASSQQGAETQYF,TGTGCCAGCAGCCAACAGGGGGCGGAGACCCAGTACTTC
.,TRBJ2-6,TRBV4-2,.,CASSQEWLAGANVLTF,TGTGCCAGCAGCCAAGAGTGGTTAGCGGGGGCCAACGTCCTGACTTTC